This T cell receptor (beta chain) was retrieved from a study of cytotoxic CD8 clonotypes in ibrutinib-treated CLL. Study-level information: Response sampling came at median about a year of treatment, ranging roughly 6 to 36 months. Findings and caveats of the study: Rising at ibrutinib response, clonality subsequently fell back toward baseline at progression. Public clonotypes proved infrequent, and on treatment they shrank or remained steady.

Method: immunoSEQ multiplex PCR; TCRdb's copy keeps in-frame clones and lacks some. The data show 58,000 or so clones, less than 75% seen once. A word on this clone: Antigen: not known.

CDR3 length: 16 amino acids. Between the trimmed V and J ends, which lost 3 bases and 3 bases, there was a span of 17 bases. Germline CDR1 and CDR2: SGHNT and YYREEE (reference sequence). The receptor's source is a human donor with chronic lymphocytic leukemia. J is TRBJ2-3 and V is TRBV5-4; D might be TRBD2 (6 bases). The sequencing used PBMCs, collected after 12 months of ibrutinib treatment. CDR3 sequence reads: CASSSSTRGRTDTQYF. The CDR3 DNA reads as TGTGCCAGCAGCTCATCGACTAGGGGCAGGACAGATACGCAGTATTTT.